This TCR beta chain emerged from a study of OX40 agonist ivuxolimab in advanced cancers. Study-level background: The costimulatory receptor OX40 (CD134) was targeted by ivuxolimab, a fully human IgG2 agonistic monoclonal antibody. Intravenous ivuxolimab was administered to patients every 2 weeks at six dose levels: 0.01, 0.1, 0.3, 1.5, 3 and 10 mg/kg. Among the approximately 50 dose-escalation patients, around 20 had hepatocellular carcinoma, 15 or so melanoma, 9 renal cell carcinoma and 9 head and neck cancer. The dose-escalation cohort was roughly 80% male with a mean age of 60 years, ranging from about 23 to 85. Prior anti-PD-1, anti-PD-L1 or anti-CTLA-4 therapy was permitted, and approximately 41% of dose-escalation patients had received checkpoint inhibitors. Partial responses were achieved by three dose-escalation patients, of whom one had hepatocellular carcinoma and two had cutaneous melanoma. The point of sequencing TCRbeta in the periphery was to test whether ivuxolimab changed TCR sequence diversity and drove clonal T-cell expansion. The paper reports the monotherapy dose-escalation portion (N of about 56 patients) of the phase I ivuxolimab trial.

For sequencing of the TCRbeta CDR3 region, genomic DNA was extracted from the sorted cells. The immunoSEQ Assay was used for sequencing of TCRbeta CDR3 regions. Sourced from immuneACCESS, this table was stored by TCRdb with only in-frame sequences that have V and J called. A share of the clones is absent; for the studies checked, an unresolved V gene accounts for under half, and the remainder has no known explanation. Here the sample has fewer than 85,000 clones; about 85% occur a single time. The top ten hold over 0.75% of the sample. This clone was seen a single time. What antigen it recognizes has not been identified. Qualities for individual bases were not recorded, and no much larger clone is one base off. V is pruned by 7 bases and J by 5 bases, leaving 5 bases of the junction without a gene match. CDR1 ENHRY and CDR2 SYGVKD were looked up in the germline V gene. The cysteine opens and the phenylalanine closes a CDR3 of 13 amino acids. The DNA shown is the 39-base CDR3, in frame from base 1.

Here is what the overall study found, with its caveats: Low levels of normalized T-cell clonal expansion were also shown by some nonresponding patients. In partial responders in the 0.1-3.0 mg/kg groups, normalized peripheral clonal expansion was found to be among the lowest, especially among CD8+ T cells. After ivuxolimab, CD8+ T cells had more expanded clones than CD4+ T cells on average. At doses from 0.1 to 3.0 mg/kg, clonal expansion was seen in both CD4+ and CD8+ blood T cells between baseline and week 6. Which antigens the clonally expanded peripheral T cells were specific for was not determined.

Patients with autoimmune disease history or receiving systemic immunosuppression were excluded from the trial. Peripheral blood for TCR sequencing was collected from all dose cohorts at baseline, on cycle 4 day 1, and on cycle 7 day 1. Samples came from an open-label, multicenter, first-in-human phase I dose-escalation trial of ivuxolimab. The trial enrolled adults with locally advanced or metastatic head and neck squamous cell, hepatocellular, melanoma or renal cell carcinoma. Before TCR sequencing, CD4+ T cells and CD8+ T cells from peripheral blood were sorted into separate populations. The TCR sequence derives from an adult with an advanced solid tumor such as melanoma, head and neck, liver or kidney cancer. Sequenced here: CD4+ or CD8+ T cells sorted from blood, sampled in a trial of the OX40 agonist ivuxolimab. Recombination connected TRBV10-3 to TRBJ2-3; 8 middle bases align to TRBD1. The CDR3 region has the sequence CAITGQGRDTQYF. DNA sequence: TGTGCCATCACCGGACAGGGAAGAGATACGCAGTATTTT.